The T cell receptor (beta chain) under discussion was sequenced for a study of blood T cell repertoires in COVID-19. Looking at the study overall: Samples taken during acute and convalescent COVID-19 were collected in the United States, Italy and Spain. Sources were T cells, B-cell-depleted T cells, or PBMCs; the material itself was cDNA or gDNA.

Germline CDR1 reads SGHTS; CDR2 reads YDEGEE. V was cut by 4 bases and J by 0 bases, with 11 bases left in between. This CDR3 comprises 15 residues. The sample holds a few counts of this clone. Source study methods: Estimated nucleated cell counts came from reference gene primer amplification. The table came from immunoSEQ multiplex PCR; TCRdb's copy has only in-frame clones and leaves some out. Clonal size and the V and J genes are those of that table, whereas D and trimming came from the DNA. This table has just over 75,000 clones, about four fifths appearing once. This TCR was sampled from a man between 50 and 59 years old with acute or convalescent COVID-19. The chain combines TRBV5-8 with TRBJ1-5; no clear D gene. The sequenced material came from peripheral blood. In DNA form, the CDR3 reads TGTGCCAGCAGCCCCAGGCAGTATAGCAATCAGCCCCAGCATTTT. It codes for CASSPRQYSNQPQHF.